Sequencing of this T cell receptor (beta chain) was carried out in a study of blood T cell repertoires in COVID-19. Study context: Donors in the United States, Italy and Spain gave samples during acute or convalescent COVID-19.

Assay used: immunoSEQ multiplex PCR; TCRdb lists only in-frame clones, some missing. The table includes some 60,000 clones, 70% to 90% detected once. CDR1 SGHDN and CDR2 FVKESK come from the germline V gene. V was trimmed by 4 bases and J by 0 bases, leaving 18 bases between them. The CDR3 sequence is 17 residues long. This TCR was recovered from a man in his sixties or seventies with acute or convalescent COVID-19. The chain couples TRBV14 to TRBJ1-2, with D possibly matching TRBD1 (6 bases). What was sequenced was peripheral blood. This chain's CDR3 is CASSLLSGTITNYGYTF. In nucleotides, the CDR3 is TGTGCCAGCAGCCTTCTATCCGGGACAATCACTAACTATGGCTACACCTTC.